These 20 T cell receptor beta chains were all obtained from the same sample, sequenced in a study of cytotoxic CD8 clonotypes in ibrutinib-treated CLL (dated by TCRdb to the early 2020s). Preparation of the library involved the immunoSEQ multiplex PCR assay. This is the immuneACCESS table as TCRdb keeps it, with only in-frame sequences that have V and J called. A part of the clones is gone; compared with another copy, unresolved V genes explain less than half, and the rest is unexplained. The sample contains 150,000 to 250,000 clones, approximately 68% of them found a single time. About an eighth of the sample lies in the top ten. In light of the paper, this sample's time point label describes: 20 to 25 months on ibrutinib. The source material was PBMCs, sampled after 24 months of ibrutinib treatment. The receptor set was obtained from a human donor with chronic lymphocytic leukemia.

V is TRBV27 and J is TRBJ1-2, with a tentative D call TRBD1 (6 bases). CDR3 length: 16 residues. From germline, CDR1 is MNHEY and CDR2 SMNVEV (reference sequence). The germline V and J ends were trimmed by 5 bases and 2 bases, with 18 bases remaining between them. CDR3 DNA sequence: TGTGCCAGCAGTACCTTGGACAGTGGCACCAACTATGGCTACACCTTC. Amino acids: CASSTLDSGTNYGYTF.

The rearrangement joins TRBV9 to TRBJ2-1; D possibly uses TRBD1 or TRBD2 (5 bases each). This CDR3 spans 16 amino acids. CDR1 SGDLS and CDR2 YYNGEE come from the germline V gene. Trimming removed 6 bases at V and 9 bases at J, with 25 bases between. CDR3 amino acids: CASTLGPSRNVGEQFF. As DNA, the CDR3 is TGTGCCAGCACCCTGGGGCCTAGCAGAAACGTGGGTGAGCAGTTCTTC.

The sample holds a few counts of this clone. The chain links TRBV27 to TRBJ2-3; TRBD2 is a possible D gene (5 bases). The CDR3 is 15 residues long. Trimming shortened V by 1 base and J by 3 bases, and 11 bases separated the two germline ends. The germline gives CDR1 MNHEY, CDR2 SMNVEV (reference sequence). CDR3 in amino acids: CASSLFIGMTDTQYF. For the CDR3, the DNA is TGTGCCAGCAGTTTATTCATCGGGATGACAGATACGCAGTATTTT.

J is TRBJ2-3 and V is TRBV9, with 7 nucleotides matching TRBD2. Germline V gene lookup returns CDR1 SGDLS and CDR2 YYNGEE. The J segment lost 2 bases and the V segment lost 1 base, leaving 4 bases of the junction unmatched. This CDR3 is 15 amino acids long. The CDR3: CASSVLAASTDTQYF. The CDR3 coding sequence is TGTGCCAGCAGCGTACTAGCGGCCTCCACAGATACGCAGTATTTT. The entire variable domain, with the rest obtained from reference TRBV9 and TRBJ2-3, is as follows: DSGVTQTPKHLITATGQRVTLRCSPRSGDLSVYWYQQSLDQGLQFLIQYYNGEERAKGNILERFSAQQFPDLHSELNLSSLELGDSALYFCASSVLAASTDTQYFGPGTRLTVL.

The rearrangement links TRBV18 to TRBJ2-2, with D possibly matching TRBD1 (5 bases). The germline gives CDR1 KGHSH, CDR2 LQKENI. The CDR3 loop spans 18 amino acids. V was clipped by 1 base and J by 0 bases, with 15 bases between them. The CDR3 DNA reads TGTGCCAGCTCACCACAGTCAGGGTCCTGGACGAACACCGGGGAGCTGTTTTTT. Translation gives CASSPQSGSWTNTGELFF.

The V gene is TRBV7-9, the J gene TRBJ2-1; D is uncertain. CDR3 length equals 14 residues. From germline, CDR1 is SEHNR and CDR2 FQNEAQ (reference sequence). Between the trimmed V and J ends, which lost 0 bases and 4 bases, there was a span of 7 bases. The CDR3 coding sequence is TGTGCCAGCAGCTTAGCGGGCTCTTACAATGAGCAGTTCTTC. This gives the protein CASSLAGSYNEQFF. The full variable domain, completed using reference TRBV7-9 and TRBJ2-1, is DTGVSQNPRHKITKRGQNVTFRCDPISEHNRLYWYRQTLGQGPEFLTYFQNEAQLEKSRLLSDRFSAERPKGSFSTLEIQRTEQGDSAMYLCASSLAGSYNEQFFGPGTRLTVL.

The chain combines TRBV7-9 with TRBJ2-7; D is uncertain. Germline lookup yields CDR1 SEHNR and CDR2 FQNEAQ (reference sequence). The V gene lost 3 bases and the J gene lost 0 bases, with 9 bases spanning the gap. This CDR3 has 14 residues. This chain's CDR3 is CASSLYSSSYEQYF. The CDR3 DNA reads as TGTGCCAGCAGCTTGTACAGTAGCTCCTACGAGCAGTACTTC.

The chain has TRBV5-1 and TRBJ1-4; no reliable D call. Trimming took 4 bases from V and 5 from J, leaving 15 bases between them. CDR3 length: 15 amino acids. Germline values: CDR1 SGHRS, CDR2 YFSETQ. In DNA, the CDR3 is TGCGCCAGCAGCCCCGGGAACCTAGGGAATGAAAAACTGTTTTTT. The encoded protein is CASSPGNLGNEKLFF.

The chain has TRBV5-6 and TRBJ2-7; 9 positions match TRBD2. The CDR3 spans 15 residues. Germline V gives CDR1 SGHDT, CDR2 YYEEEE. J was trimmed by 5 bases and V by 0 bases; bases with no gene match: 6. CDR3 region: CASSLVSGSFNEQYF. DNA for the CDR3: TGTGCCAGCAGCTTGGTTAGCGGGAGCTTCAACGAGCAGTACTTC.

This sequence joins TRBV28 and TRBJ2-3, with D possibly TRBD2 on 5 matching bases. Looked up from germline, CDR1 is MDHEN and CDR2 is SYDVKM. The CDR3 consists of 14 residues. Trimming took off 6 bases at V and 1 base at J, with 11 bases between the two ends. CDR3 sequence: CASREGRGTDTQYF. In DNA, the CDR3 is TGTGCCAGCAGAGAGGGCCGGGGCACAGATACGCAGTATTTT.

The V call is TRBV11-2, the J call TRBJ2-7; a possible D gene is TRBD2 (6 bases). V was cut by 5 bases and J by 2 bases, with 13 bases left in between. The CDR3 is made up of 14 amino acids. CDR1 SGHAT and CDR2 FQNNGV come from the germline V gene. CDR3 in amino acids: CASSTWDSTYEQYF. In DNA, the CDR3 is TGTGCCAGCAGCACGTGGGACTCCACCTACGAGCAGTACTTC.

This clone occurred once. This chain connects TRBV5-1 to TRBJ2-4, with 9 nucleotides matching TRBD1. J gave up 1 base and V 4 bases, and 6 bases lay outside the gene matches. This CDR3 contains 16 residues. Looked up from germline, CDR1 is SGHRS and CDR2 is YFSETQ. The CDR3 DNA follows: TGCGCCAGCAGCGGGGGACAGGGACTGGCCAAAAACATTCAGTACTTC. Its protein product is CASSGGQGLAKNIQYF.

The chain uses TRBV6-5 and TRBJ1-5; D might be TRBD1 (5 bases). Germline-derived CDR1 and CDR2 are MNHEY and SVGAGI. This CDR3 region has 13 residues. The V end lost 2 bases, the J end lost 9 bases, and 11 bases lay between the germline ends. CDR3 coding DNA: TGTGCCAGCAGTTACAGCAGGGAAGTGCCCCAGCATTTT. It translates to CASSYSREVPQHF.

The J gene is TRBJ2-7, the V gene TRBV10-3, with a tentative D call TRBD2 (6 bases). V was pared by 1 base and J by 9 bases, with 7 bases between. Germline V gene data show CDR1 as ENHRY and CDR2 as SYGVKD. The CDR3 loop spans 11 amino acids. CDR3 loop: CAISEFGGQYF. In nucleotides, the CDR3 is TGTGCCATCAGTGAGTTCGGGGGGCAGTACTTC.

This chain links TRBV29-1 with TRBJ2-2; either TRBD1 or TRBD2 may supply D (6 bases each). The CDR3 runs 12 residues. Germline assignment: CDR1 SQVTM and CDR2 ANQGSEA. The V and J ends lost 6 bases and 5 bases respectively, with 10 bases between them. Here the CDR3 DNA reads TGCAGCGTAGGGGGAGGTACCGGGGAGCTGTTTTTT. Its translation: CSVGGGTGELFF.

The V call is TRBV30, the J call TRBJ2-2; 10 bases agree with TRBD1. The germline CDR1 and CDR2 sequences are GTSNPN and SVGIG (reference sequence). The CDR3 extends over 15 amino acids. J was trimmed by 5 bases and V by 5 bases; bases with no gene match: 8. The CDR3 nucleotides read TGTGCCTGGTCTACCGGGACAGGGGTGACCGGGGAGCTGTTTTTT. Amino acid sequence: CAWSTGTGVTGELFF.

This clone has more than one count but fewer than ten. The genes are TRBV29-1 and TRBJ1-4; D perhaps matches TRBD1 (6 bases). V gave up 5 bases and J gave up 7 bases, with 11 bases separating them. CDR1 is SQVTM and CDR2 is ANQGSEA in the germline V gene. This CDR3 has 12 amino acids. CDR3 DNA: TGCAGCGTTCTCAGGGGTGGTGAAAAACTGTTTTTT. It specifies CSVLRGGEKLFF.

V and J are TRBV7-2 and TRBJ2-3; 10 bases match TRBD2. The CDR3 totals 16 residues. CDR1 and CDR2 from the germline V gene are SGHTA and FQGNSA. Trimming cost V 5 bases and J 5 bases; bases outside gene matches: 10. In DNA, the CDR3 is TGTGCCAGCAGCGGGTATGGGGAGCGGGAGGGAGATACGCAGTATTTT. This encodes CASSGYGEREGDTQYF.

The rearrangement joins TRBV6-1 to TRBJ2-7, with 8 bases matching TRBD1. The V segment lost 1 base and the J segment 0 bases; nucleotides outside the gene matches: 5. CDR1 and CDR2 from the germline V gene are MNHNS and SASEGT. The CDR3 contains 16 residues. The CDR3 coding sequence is TGTGCCAGCAGTGAAGGGACAGGGTATCTCTCCTACGAGCAGTACTTC. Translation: CASSEGTGYLSYEQYF.

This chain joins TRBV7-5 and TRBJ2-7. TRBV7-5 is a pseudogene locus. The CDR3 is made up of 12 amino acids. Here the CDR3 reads CVRSLANCEQYF. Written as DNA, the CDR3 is TGTGTCAGAAGCTTGGCCAACTGCGAGCAGTACTTC.